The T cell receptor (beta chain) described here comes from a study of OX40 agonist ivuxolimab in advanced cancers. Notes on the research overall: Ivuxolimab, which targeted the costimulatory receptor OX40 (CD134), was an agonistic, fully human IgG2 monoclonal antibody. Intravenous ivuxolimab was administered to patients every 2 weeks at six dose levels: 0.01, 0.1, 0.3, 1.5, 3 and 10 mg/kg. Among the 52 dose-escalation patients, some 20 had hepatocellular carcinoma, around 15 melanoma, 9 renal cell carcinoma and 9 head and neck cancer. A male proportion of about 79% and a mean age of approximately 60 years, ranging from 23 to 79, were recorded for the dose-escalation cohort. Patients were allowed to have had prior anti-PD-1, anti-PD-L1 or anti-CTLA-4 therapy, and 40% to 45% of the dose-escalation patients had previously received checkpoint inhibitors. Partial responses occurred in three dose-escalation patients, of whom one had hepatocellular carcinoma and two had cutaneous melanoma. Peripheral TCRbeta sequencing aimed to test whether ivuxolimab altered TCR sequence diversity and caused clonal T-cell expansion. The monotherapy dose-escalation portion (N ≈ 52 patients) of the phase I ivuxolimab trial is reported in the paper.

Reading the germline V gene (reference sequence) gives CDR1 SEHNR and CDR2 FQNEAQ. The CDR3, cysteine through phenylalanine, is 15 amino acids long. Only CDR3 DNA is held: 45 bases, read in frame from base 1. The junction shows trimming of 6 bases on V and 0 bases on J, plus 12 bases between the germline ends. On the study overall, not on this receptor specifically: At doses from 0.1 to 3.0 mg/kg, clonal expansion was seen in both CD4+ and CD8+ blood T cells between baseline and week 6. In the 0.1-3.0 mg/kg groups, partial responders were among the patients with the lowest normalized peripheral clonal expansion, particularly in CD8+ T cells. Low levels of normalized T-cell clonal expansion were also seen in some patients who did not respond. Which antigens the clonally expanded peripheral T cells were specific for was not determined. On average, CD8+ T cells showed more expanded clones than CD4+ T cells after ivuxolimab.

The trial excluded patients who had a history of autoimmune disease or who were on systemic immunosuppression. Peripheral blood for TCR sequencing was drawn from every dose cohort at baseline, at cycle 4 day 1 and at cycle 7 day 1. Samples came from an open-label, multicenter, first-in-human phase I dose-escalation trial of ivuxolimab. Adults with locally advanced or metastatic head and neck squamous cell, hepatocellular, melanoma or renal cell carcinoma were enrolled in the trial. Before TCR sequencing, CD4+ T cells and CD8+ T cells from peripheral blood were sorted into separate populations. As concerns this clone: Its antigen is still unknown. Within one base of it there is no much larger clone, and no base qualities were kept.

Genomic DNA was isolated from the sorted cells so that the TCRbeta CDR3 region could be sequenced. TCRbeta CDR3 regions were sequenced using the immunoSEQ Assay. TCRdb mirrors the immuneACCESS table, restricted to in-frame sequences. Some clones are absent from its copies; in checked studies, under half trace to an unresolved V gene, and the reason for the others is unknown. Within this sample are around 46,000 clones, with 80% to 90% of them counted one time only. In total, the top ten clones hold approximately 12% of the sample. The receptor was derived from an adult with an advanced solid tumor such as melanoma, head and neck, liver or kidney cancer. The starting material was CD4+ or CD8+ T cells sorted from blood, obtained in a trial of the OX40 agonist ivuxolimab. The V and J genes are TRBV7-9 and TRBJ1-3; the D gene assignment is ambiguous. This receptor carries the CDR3 CASRATRHSGNTIYF. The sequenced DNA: TGTGCCAGCAGGGCGACCCGGCACTCTGGAAACACCATATATTTT.